This TCR beta chain was identified in a study of human T cells and chemical hapten exposure. Across the study: Patches with 0.01% DPC went on the upper back, and the tests were read at 6 days. TCR yields differed between samples (mainly from small differences in pooled library volume).

This clonotype is judged medium-sized. Its target is unknown. Trimming cost V 0 bases and J 0 bases, with 9 bases left between them. Germline CDR1 PRHDT, CDR2 FYEKMQ (reference sequence). CDR3 length: 17 residues. General study results and limits: Expanded TCRs formed significantly more large CDR3 similarity clusters than controls. Correlating positively with patch test score were the PT1 expanded TCR counts.

The time point: patch test 3, about 24 weeks after DPC sensitization. Treatment described: therapeutic diphenylcyclopropenone sensitization with weekly scalp DPC. TCRdb itself ran the RACE reads through MiXCR, one entry per CDR3 protein. Of about 48,000 distinct CDR3 sequences listed, roughly 10% are singletons. This TCR was sampled from a woman aged 40 to 50 with alopecia areata. Some clones in this sample may be carry-over from other donors' samples. The chain employs TRBV13 and TRBJ1-6; D not certain. This material consisted of whole blood, taken in connection with sensitization to the hapten diphenylcyclopropenone (DPC). CDR3 region: CASSLGEGSSYNSPLHF. As DNA, the CDR3 is TGTGCCAGCAGCTTAGGCGAAGGCAGCTCCTATAATTCACCCCTCCACTTT. Drawing the rest from reference TRBV13 and TRBJ1-6, the complete variable domain is AAGVIQSPRHLIKEKRETATLKCYPIPRHDTVYWYQQGPGQDPQFLISFYEKMQSDKGSIPDRFSAQQFSDYHSELNMSSLELGDSALYFCASSLGEGSSYNSPLHFGNGTRLTVT.